These 5 T cell receptor beta chains were all obtained from the same sample, sequenced in a study of Graves' ophthalmopathy and Graves' hyperthyroidism. As the template, RNA transcripts were used to amplify TCR beta CDR3 regions. First-round RT-PCR employed HTBI primers, with a second-round multiplex PCR after it. Each CDR3 protein gets one entry after TCRdb re-called the multiplex PCR reads with MiXCR. In the table there are about 700,000 distinct CDR3 sequences, just over 40% of which are singletons. Sequencing was carried out using peripheral blood. Source of these receptors: an adult man with Graves' ophthalmopathy.

This clonotype showed up many times. This chain connects TRBV7-9 to TRBJ1-5; TRBD1 aligns across 7 bases. Per germline, CDR1 SEHNR and CDR2 FQNEAQ (reference sequence). This CDR3 has 16 amino acids. With 6 bases clipped from V and 0 bases from J, the junction kept 8 bases outside the gene matches. The CDR3 sequence is CASSHWTGSSNQPQHF. The CDR3 nucleotides are TGTGCCAGCAGTCACTGGACAGGTAGTAGCAATCAGCCCCAGCATTTT.

This clonotype was counted between two and nine times. The junction does not match germline at one end; this may be a read error. The V gene is TRBV10-3, the J gene TRBJ2-7; tentatively, D is TRBD2 (7 bases). From germline, CDR1 is ENHRY and CDR2 SYGVKD. This CDR3 spans 13 amino acids. In nucleotides, the CDR3 is TGTGCCAGCAGTACAAGGGGGGGAATCGAGCAGTACTTC. Its protein product is CASSTRGGIEQYF.

The chain recombines TRBV7-8 with TRBJ2-7, with 7 positions matching TRBD1. The CDR3 length is 17 residues. The germline gives CDR1 SGHVS, CDR2 FQNEAQ. V lost 5 bases, J lost 3 bases, and 16 bases stayed unmatched. The CDR3 region has the DNA TGTGCCAGCAGCCTATTTCATCCCGGGACAGCGAACTACGAGCAGTACTTC. Translating gives CASSLFHPGTANYEQYF. The entire variable domain, with the rest obtained from reference TRBV7-8 and TRBJ2-7, is as follows: GAGVSQSPRYKVAKRGQDVALRCDPISGHVSLFWYQQALGQGPEFLTYFQNEAQLDKSGLPSDRFFAERPEGSVSTLKIQRTQQEDSAVYLCASSLFHPGTANYEQYFGPGTRLTVT.

Ten or more counts support this clonotype. This chain links TRBV19 with TRBJ2-7; the match to TRBD2 covers 9 bases. Germline V gives CDR1 LNHDA, CDR2 SQIVND (reference sequence). CDR3 length: 15 residues. V shed 1 base and J 2 bases; nucleotides not matched to a gene: 3. In DNA, the CDR3 is TGTGCCAGTAGTATAGTAGCGGGGGACACCTACGAGCAGTACTTC. Encoded protein: CASSIVAGDTYEQYF.

Details on this clonotype: A clone one base away is much larger, so this may be a read error. This CDR3 is CASSQVPGGLKLGDYTF. DNA of the CDR3: TGTGCCAGCAGCCAAGTCCCCGGGGGACTTAAGTTGGGTGACTACACCTTC. The chain joins TRBV7-6 to TRBJ1-2; the D gene is possibly TRBD1 (5 bases). The CDR3 totals 17 residues. Between the trimmed V and J ends, which lost 5 bases and 10 bases, there was a span of 29 bases. CDR1 is SGHVS, CDR2 FNYEAQ, per germline.